The 3 T cell receptor beta chains below come from one sample, sequenced in a study of blood T cell repertoires in COVID-19. Measured with immunoSEQ multiplex PCR; TCRdb has only the in-frame clones, and not every one. Among 200,000 to 250,000 clones, about 88% were seen once, and the ten largest hold less than 3%. The source material was peripheral blood. The source of these receptors is a woman in her sixties with acute or convalescent COVID-19.

The V gene is TRBV7-9, the J gene TRBJ2-7; a possible D gene is TRBD2 (5 bases). The CDR3 totals 15 residues. CDR1 and CDR2 from the germline V gene are SEHNR and FQNEAQ (reference sequence). Trimming pared 7 bases from V and 4 bases from J, leaving 20 bases between. The CDR3: CASNKYSGSAYEQYF. CDR3 bases: TGTGCCAGCAACAAGTATTCGGGGTCTGCTTACGAGCAGTACTTC.

The gene calls are TRBV19 and TRBJ1-2; 8 nucleotides agree with TRBD1. V shed 2 bases and J 3 bases; nucleotides not matched to a gene: 11. Per the germline V gene, CDR1 is LNHDA and CDR2 is SQIVND (reference sequence). CDR3 length: 17 amino acids. CDR3 amino acids: CASSIHGFETGDYGYTF. In nucleotides, the CDR3 is TGTGCCAGTAGTATACATGGGTTTGAGACAGGGGACTATGGCTACACCTTC.

The chain joins TRBV9 to TRBJ1-2; 8 bases fit TRBD1. The CDR3 consists of 13 residues. CDR1 is SGDLS and CDR2 is YYNGEE in the germline V gene. V trimming: 5 bases; J trimming: 5 bases; junction bases outside the gene matches: 5. The CDR3 bases are TGTGCCAGCAGGACAGGGGCCCAATATGGCTACACCTTC. Translated, it gives CASRTGAQYGYTF.